This entry lists 13 T cell receptor beta chains sequenced from one sample in a study of T cells after yellow fever vaccination. TCRdb ran MiXCR on the 5' RACE reads and lists one entry per CDR3 protein. The sample includes about 340,000 distinct CDR3 sequences, under 5% seen only once; the top ten take 20% to 25%. The input for sequencing was PBMCs, taken 5 days after the yellow fever booster vaccination. The receptors were gathered from a man aged 18-30 years who received the YFV17D yellow fever vaccine.

V is TRBV6-2 or TRBV6-3 and J is TRBJ2-5; D perhaps matches TRBD2 (5 bases). Germline V CDR1 and CDR2: MNHEY, SVGEGT. V was trimmed by 5 bases and J by 4 bases, leaving 23 bases between them. This CDR3 contains 17 residues. The CDR3 bases are TGTGCCAGCAGTAAGAACCCCGGTTGGGAGATGAGAGAGACCCAGTACTTC. The encoded protein is CASSKNPGWEMRETQYF.

The genes are TRBV6-1 and TRBJ2-3; D assignment may be TRBD1 or TRBD2 (5 bases each). Trimming cost V 10 bases and J 5 bases, with 19 bases left between them. The CDR3 is 14 amino acids. Looked up from germline, CDR1 is MNHNS and CDR2 is SASEGT. CDR3 amino acids: CATTQRDLGDTQYF. In DNA form, the CDR3 reads TGTGCCACTACCCAGAGGGACCTAGGAGATACGCAGTATTTT.

The chain joins TRBV12-3 or TRBV12-4 to TRBJ2-3, with D tentatively TRBD1 (6 bases). The V end lost 5 bases, the J end lost 6 bases, and 15 bases lay between the germline ends. This CDR3 comprises 14 residues. The CDR3 region is CASSRDRLQDTQYF. CDR3 DNA: TGTGCCAGCAGTCGAGACAGGCTTCAGGATACGCAGTATTTT.

There are many counts of this clonotype. The chain carries TRBV5-5 and TRBJ1-1; possible D gene TRBD1, 5 bases. This CDR3 spans 15 amino acids. From germline, CDR1 is SGHKS and CDR2 YYEKEE (reference sequence). The ends were cut back, 1 base at V and 0 bases at J, with 10 bases in the middle. CDR3 nucleotide sequence: TGTGCCAGCAGCTTGTCCAGGGCCCTGAACACTGAAGCTTTCTTT. As protein: CASSLSRALNTEAFF. Full variable domain (rest looked up from reference TRBV5-5 and TRBJ1-1): DAGVTQSPTHLIKTRGQQVTLRCSPISGHKSVSWYQQVLGQGPQFIFQYYEKEERGRGNFPDRFSARQFPNYSSELNVNALLLGDSALYLCASSLSRALNTEAFFGQGTRLTVV.

This clonotype has just a few counts. The chain has TRBV28 and TRBJ2-1; 11 bases align to TRBD2. Germline CDR1 MDHEN, CDR2 SYDVKM. The V segment lost 3 bases and the J segment 8 bases; nucleotides outside the gene matches: 9. The CDR3 has 16 amino acids. CDR3 coding DNA: TGTGCCAGCAGTTTTCGCCTAGCGGGGGGCGCCGATGAGCAGTTCTTC. This encodes CASSFRLAGGADEQFF.

This clonotype was recorded at least ten times. This chain connects TRBV4-3 to TRBJ2-7; perhaps TRBD2 as D (6 bases). V was clipped by 5 bases and J by 4 bases, with 12 bases between them. This CDR3 is built from 13 residues. Germline V CDR1 and CDR2: LGHNA, YSLEER. CDR3 amino acids: CASSAGLLYEQYF. As DNA, the CDR3 is TGCGCCAGCAGCGCGGGGCTACTTTACGAGCAGTACTTC.

Many counts were recorded for this clonotype. V gene TRBV7-2 combines with J gene TRBJ1-5, with TRBD1 matching over 7 bases. V lost 4 bases, J lost 9 bases, and 12 bases stayed unmatched. The CDR3 has 15 amino acids. In germline, CDR1 is SGHTA, CDR2 FQGNSA. The CDR3 protein is CASSSLSGQAGPQHF. In DNA form, the CDR3 reads TGTGCCAGCAGCTCCCTTTCTGGACAGGCCGGGCCCCAGCATTTT.

This clonotype showed up many times. The chain recombines TRBV2 with TRBJ2-4; D is perhaps TRBD2 (6 bases). The CDR3 is 15 amino acids. CDR1 is SNHLY, CDR2 FYNNEI, per germline. Trimming took off 2 bases at V and 5 bases at J, with 13 bases between the two ends. The CDR3 sequence: CASSEWRGPENIQYF. The CDR3 nucleotides read TGTGCCAGCAGTGAATGGAGGGGCCCCGAAAACATTCAGTACTTC.

This clonotype was counted only a few times. This chain joins TRBV4-3 and TRBJ1-4; D is possibly TRBD1 (5 bases). V shed 4 bases and J shed 8 bases, with 26 bases lying between them. There are 18 residues in the CDR3. Germline CDR1 reads LGHNA; CDR2 reads YSLEER. The DNA of the CDR3 is TGCGCCAGCAGCCTCCTAACCCGTTCGGGGACGGAAGGAGAAAAACTGTTTTTT. Translating it yields CASSLLTRSGTEGEKLFF.

This clonotype came up a few times. One end of the junction does not line up with germline, which may come from a read error. V usage is TRBV12-3 or TRBV12-4 and J usage is TRBJ1-5, with a tentative D call TRBD1 (5 bases). The length of the CDR3 is 15 residues. This CDR3 is CASSPPGTSNHPQHF. The CDR3 nucleotides read TGTGCCAGCAGTCCTCCCGGGACCAGCAATCACCCCCAGCATTTT.

The genes are TRBV18 and TRBJ2-5; no clear D. Germline CDR1 is KGHSH and CDR2 is LQKENI. CDR3 size: 16 residues. The V end lost 4 bases, the J end lost 3 bases, and 18 bases lay between the germline ends. The CDR3 reads CASSRNVQTSKETQYF. DNA of the CDR3: TGTGCCAGCTCACGGAATGTACAGACGTCCAAAGAGACCCAGTACTTC.

The CDR3 bases are TGTGCCTGGAATAGAAACTCTGGAAACACCATATATTTT. Amino acids: CAWNRNSGNTIYF. V gene TRBV30 combines with J gene TRBJ1-3; D gene uncertain. With 4 bases removed from V and 0 bases from J, the gap between germline ends came to 7 bases. Germline V CDR1 and CDR2: GTSNPN, SVGIG (reference sequence). CDR3 length: 13 residues.

This clonotype has only a few counts. The rearrangement links TRBV6-5 to TRBJ1-2; D possibly corresponds to TRBD1 (5 bases). Trimming removed 4 bases from V and 4 bases from J, with 10 bases in between. Germline V CDR1 and CDR2: MNHEY, SVGAGI. The CDR3 loop spans 13 amino acids. CDR3 protein: CASSWGRSYGYTF. The CDR3 region has the DNA TGTGCCAGCAGTTGGGGACGGAGCTATGGCTACACCTTC.